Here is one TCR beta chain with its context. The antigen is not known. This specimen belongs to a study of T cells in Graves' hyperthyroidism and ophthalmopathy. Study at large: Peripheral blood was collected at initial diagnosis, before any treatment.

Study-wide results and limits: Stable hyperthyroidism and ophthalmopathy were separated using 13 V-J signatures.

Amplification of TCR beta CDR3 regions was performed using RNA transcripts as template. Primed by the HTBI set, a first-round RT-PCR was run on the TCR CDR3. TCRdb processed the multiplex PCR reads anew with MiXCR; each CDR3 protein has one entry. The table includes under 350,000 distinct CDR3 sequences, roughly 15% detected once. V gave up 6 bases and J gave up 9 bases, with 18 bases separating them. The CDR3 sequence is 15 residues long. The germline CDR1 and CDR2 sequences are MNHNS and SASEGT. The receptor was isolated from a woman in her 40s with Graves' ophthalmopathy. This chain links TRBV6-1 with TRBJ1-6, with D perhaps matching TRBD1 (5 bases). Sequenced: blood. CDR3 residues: CASRAQGGWSSPLHF. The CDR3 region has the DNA TGTGCCAGCAGGGCCCAGGGCGGTTGGAGTTCACCCCTCCACTTT.